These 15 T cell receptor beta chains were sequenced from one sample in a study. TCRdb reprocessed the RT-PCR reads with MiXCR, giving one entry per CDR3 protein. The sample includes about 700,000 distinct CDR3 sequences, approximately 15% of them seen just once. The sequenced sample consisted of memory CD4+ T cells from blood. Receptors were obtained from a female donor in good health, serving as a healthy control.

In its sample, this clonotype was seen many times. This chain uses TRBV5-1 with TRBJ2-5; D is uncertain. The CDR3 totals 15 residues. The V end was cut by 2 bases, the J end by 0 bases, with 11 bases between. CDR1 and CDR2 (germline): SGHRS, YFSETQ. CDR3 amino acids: CASSFLTANQETQYF. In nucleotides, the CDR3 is TGCGCCAGCAGCTTCCTAACAGCTAACCAAGAGACCCAGTACTTC.

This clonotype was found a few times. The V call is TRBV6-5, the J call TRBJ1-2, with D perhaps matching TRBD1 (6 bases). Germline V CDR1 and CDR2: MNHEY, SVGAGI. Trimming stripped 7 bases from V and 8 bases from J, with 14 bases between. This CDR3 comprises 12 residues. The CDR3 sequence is CASTAQGWGYTF. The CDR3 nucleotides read TGTGCCAGCACTGCACAGGGATGGGGCTACACCTTC.

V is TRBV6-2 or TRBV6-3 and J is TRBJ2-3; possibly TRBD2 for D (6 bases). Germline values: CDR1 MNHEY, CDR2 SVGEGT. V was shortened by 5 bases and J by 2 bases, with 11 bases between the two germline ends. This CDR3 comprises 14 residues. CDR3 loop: CASSIGGVTDTQYF. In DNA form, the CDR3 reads TGTGCCAGCAGTATCGGCGGGGTCACAGATACGCAGTATTTT.

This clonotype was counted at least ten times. The CDR3 is CASTQAGKGWETQYF. The CDR3 DNA reads TGTGCCAGCACTCAGGCTGGGAAAGGATGGGAGACCCAGTACTTC. The chain is built from TRBV7-2 and TRBJ2-5; D is undetermined. The CDR3 totals 15 residues. Germline values: CDR1 SGHTA, CDR2 FQGNSA. V was clipped by 7 bases and J by 5 bases, with 20 bases between them.

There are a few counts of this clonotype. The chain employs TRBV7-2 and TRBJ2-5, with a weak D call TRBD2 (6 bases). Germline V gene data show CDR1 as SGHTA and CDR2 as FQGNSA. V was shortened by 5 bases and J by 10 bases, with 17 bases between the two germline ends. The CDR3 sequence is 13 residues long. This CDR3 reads CASSTLVAGSQYF. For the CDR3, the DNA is TGTGCCAGCAGCACACTCGTTGCGGGGAGCCAGTACTTC.

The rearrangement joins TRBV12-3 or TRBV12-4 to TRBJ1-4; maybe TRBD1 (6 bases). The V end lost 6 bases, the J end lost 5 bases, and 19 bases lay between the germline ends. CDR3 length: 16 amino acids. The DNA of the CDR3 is TGTGCCAGCAGCCCCTCCCGGGGGGGCCAAAATGAAAAACTGTTTTTT. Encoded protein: CASSPSRGGQNEKLFF.

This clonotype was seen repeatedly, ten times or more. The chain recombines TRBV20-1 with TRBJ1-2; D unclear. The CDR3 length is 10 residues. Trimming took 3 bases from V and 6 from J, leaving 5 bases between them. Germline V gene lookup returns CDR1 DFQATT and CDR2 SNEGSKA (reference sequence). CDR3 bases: TGCAGTGCTAGCGCGGATGGCTACACCTTC. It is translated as CSASADGYTF.

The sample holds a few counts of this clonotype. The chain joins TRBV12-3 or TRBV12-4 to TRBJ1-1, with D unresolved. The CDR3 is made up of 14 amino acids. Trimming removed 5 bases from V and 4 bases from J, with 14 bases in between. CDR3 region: CASSQHRGSTEAFF. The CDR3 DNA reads TGTGCCAGCAGTCAACACCGAGGAAGCACTGAAGCTTTCTTT.

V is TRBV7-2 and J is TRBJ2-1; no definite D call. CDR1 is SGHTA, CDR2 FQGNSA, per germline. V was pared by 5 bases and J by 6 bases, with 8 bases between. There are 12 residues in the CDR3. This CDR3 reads CASSPLANEQFF. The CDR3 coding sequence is TGTGCCAGCAGCCCATTAGCCAATGAGCAGTTCTTC.

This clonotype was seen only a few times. The CDR3 protein is CASSHPGQKDEQYF. CDR3 coding DNA: TGTGCCAGCTCACACCCGGGACAAAAAGACGAGCAGTACTTC. The V and J genes are TRBV18 and TRBJ2-7; a possible D gene is TRBD1 (6 bases). Germline V gene lookup returns CDR1 KGHSH and CDR2 LQKENI. V was clipped by 4 bases and J by 5 bases, with 15 bases between them. The CDR3 has 14 amino acids. Looking up the rest from reference TRBV18 and TRBJ2-7 gives the full variable domain: NAGVMQNPRHLVRRRGQEARLRCSPMKGHSHVYWYRQLPEEGLKFMVYLQKENIIDESGMPKERFSAEFPKEGPSILRIQQVVRGDSAAYFCASSHPGQKDEQYFGPGTRLTVT.

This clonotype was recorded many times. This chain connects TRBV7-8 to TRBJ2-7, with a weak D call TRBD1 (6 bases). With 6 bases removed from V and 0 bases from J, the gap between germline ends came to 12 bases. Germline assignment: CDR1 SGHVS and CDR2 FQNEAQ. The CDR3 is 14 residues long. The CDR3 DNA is TGTGCCAGCAGGTTACAGACAGGCTCCTACGAGCAGTACTTC. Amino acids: CASRLQTGSYEQYF.

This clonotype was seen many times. The CDR3: CASSSRGRVGRSSYNEQFF. The DNA for the CDR3 is TGTGCCAGTAGTTCCCGTGGGAGGGTGGGACGGAGCTCCTACAATGAGCAGTTCTTC. This chain links TRBV19 with TRBJ2-1; TRBD2 aligns across 7 bases. From germline, CDR1 is LNHDA and CDR2 SQIVND (reference sequence). The CDR3 is 19 residues long. The junction had 16 bases not matched to a gene; V was cut back by 5 bases and J by 0 bases.

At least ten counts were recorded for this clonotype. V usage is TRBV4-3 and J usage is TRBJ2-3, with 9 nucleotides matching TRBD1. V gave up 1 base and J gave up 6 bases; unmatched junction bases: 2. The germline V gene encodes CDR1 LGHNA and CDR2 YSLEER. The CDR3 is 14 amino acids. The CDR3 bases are TGCGCCAGCAGCCAAGCGGACAGGGGCGATACGCAGTATTTT. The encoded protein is CASSQADRGDTQYF.

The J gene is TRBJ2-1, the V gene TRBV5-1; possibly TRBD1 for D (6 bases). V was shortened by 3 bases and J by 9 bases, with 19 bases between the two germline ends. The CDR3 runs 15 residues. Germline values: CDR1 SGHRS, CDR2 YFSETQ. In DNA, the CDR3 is TGCGCCAGCAGCTCGCAGGGGCAGCCCCAGGTTGAGCAGTTCTTC. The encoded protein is CASSSQGQPQVEQFF. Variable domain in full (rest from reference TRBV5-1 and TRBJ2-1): KAGVTQTPRYLIKTRGQQVTLSCSPISGHRSVSWYQQTPGQGLQFLFEYFSETQRNKGNFPGRFSGRQFSNSRSEMNVSTLELGDSALYLCASSSQGQPQVEQFFGPGTRLTVL.

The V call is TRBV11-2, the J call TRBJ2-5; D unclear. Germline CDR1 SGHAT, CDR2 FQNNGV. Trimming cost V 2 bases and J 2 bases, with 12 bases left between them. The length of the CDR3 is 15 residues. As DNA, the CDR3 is TGTGCCAGCAGCTTACAGGTTGCCAAACAAGAGACCCAGTACTTC. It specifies CASSLQVAKQETQYF.